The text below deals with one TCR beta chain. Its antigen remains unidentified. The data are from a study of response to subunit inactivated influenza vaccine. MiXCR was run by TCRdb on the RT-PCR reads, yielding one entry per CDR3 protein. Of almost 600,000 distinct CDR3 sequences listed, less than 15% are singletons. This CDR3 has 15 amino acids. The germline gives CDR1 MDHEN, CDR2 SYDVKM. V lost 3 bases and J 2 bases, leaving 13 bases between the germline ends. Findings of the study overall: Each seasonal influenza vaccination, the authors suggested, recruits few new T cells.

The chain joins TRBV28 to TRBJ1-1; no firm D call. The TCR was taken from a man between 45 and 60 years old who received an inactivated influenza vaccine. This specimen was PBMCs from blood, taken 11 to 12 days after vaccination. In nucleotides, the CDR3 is TGTGCCAGCAGTTTCCCTGGACGGCATAACACTGAAGCTTTCTTT. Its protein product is CASSFPGRHNTEAFF. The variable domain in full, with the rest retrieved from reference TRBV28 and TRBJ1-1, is DVKVTQSSRYLVKRTGEKVFLECVQDMDHENMFWYRQDPGLGLRLIYFSYDVKMKEKGDIPEGYSVSREKKERFSLILESASTNQTSMYLCASSFPGRHNTEAFFGQGTRLTVV.